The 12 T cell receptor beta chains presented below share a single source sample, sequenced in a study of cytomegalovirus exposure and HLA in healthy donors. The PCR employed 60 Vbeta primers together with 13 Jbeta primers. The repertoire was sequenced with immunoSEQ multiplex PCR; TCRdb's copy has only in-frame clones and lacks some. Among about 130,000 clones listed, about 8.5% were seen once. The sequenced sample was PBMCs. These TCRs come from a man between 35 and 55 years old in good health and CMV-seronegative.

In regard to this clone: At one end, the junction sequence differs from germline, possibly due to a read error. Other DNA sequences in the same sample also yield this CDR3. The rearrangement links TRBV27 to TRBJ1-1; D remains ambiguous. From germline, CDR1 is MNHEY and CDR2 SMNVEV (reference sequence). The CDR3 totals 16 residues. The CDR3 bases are TGTGCTAGCAGTCCCCTTACGACTTATATGAACACTGAAGCTTTCTTT. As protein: CASSPLTTYMNTEAFF.

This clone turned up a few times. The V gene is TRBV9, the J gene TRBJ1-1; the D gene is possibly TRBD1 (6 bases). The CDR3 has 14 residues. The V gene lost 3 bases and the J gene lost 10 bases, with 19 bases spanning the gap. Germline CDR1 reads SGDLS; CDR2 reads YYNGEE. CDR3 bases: TGTGCCAGCAGCGGGGGGCAGACCCCGATGCGAGCTTTCTTT. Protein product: CASSGGQTPMRAFF. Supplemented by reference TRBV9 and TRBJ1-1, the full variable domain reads DSGVTQTPKHLITATGQRVTLRCSPRSGDLSVYWYQQSLDQGLQFLIQYYNGEERAKGNILERFSAQQFPDLHSELNLSSLELGDSALYFCASSGGQTPMRAFFGQGTRLTVV.

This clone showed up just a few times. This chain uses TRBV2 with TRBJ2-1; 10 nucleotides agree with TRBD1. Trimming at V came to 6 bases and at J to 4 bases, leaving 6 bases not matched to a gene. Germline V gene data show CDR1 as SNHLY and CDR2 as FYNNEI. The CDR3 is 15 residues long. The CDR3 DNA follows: TGTGCCAGCAGCCGCCGGGACAGGGGTTACAATGAGCAGTTCTTC. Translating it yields CASSRRDRGYNEQFF.

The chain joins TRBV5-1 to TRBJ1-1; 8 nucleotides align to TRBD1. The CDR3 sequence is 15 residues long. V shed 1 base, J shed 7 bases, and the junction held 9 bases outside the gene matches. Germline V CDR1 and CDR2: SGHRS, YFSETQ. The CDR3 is CASSLSAGGPNEAFF. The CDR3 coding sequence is TGCGCCAGCAGCTTGAGCGCAGGGGGCCCAAATGAAGCTTTCTTT.

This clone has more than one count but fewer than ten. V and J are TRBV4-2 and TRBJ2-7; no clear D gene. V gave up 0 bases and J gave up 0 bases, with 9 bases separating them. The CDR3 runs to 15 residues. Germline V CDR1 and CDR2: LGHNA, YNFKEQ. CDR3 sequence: CASSQDAGTSYEQYF. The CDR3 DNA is TGTGCCAGCAGCCAAGATGCAGGTACCTCCTACGAGCAGTACTTC.

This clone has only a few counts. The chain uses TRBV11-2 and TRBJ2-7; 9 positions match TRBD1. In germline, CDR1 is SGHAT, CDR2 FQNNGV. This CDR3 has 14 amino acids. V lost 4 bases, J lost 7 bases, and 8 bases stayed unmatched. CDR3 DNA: TGTGCCAGCAGCTGGGGACAGGGTCCGAGGGAGCAGTACTTC. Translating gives CASSWGQGPREQYF.

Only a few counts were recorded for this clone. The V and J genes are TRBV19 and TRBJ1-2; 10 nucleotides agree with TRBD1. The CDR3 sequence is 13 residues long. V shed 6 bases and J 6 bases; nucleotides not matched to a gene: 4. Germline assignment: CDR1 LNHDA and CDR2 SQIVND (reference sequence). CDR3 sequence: CASRDRGSDGYTF. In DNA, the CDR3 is TGTGCCAGTAGGGACAGGGGGTCTGATGGCTACACCTTC.

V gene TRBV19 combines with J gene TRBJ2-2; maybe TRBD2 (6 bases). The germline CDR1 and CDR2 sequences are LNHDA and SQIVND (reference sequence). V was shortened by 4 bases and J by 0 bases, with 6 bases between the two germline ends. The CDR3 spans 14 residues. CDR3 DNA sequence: TGTGCCAGTAGTACTAGCGCGAACACCGGGGAGCTGTTTTTT. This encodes CASSTSANTGELFF.

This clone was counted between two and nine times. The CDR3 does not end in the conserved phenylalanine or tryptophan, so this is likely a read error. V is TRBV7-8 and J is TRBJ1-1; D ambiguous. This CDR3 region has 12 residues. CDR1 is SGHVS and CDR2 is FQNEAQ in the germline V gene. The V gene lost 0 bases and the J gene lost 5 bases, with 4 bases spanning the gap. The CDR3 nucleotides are TGTGCCAGCAGCTTAGCGGGGACTGAAGCTTTCTTG. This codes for CASSLAGTEAFL.

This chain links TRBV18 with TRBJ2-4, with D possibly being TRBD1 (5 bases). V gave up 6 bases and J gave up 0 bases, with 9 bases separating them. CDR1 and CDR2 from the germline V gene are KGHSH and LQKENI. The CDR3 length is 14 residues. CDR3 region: CASSLDRAKNIQYF. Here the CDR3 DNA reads TGTGCCAGCTCTCTAGACAGAGCCAAAAACATTCAGTACTTC.

DNA of the CDR3: TGTGCCAGCCGTCCGACTAGCTCGGGGGCCAACGTCCTGACTTTC. Translating it yields CASRPTSSGANVLTF. The gene calls are TRBV6-6 and TRBJ2-6; 7 bases align to TRBD2. Germline-derived CDR1 and CDR2 are MNHNY and SVGAGI (reference sequence). Trimming removed 8 bases from V and 4 bases from J; junction bases left unmatched: 8. This CDR3 is built from 15 residues.

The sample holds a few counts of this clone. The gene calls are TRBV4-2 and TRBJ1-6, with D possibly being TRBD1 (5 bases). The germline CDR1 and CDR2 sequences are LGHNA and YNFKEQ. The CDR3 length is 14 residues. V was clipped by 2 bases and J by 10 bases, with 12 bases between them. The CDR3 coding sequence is TGTGCCAGCAGCCAAAGGCAGGGAGGCTCACCCCTCCACTTT. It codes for CASSQRQGGSPLHF.